The T cell receptor beta chain under discussion was sequenced for a study of regulatory T cells in long-lasting Graves disease. Notes on the study in general: Sharing of public clonotypes was greater in persistent patients (over 2,500) than in new patients (966).

This clonotype was counted at least ten times. No antigen is known for it. Construction of the TCR beta libraries employed iRepertoire HTBI primers in conjunction with Arm-PCR of CDR3 regions. The authors' processing: Across samples, over 55 TRBV and 13 to 15 TRBJ segments were found. TCRdb re-derived calls from the multiplex PCR reads in MiXCR, one entry per CDR3 protein. TCRdb assigned the V and J calls; the authors' analysis was not used. The table lists around 460,000 distinct CDR3 sequences, less than 15% of them singletons, with roughly 18% in the top ten. Indicated time point: newly diagnosed GD, antithyroid drugs for less than 3 months. Generation of the TCR library employed RNA extracted from PBMCs. American Thyroid Association guidelines served as the basis for diagnosing Graves' disease. These same records also appear under a second study, on T cells in Graves' hyperthyroidism and ophthalmopathy. According to that study: Within blood appeared most thyroid clonotypes that had expanded above 0.001.

This TCR came from a woman in her forties or fifties with Graves disease. The sample was peripheral blood mononuclear cells (PBMCs), taken at new diagnosis, from a patient treated with antithyroid drugs.

CDR3 bases: TGTGCCAGCAGTACGCCGGGAGGCCTCTACAATGAGCAGTTCTTC. It yields the protein CASSTPGGLYNEQFF. The gene calls are TRBV12-3 or TRBV12-4 and TRBJ2-1; 7 bases are shared with TRBD2. The CDR3 contains 15 residues. V shed 5 bases and J 3 bases; nucleotides not matched to a gene: 7.